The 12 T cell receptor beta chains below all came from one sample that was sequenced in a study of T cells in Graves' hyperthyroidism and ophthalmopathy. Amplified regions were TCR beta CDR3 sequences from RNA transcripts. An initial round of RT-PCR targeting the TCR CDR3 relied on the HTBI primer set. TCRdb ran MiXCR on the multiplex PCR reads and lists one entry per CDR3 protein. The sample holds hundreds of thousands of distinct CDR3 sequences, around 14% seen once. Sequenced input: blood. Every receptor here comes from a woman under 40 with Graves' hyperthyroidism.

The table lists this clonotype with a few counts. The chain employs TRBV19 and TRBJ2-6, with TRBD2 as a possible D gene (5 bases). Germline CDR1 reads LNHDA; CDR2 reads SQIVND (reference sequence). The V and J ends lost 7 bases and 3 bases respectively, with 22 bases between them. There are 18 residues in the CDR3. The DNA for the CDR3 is TGTGCCAGTAATAGTAGAGGGAACGTACTGAGTGGGGCCAACGTCCTGACTTTC. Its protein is CASNSRGNVLSGANVLTF. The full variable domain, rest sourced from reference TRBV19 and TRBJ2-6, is DGGITQSPKYLFRKEGQNVTLSCEQNLNHDAMYWYRQDPGQGLRLIYYSQIVNDFQKGDIAEGYSVSREKKESFPLTVTSAQKNPTAFYLCASNSRGNVLSGANVLTFGAGSRLTVL.

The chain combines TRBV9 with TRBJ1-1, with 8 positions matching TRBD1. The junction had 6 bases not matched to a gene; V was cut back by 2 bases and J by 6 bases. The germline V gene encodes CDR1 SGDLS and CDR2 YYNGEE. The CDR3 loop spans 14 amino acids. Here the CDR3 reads CASSVSDRGSEAFF. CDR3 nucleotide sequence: TGTGCCAGCAGCGTCTCTGACAGGGGATCTGAAGCTTTCTTT.

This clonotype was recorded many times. Written as DNA, the CDR3 is TGTGCCAGCAGGCCCACAGGGAGCTCCTATAATTCACCCCTCCACTTT. The encoded protein is CASRPTGSSYNSPLHF. The chain couples TRBV28 to TRBJ1-6, with D perhaps matching TRBD1 (6 bases). The CDR3 runs to 16 residues. The V end was cut by 6 bases, the J end by 0 bases, with 12 bases between. CDR1 is MDHEN, CDR2 SYDVKM, per germline.

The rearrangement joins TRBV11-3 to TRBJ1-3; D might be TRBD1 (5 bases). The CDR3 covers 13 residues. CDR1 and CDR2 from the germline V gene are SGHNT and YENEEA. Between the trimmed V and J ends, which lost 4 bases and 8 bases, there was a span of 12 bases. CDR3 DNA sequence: TGTGCCAGCAGCTCTTATCAGGGCGACACCATATATTTT. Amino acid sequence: CASSSYQGDTIYF.

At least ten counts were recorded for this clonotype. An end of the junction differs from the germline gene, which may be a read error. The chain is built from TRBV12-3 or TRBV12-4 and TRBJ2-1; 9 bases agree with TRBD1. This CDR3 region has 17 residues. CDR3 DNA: TGTGCCAGCAGCCTACGGATCGGCGGGACAGGGTTCAATGGGCAGTTCTTC. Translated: CASSLRIGGTGFNGQFF.

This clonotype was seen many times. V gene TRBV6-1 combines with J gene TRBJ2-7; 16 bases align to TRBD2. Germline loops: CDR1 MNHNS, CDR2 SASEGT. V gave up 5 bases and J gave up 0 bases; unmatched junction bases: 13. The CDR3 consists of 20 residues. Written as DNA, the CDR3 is TGTGCCAGCAGTCCCTTGCCGGGACTAGCGGGAGGGCCCAGCTCCTACGAGCAGTACTTC. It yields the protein CASSPLPGLAGGPSSYEQYF.

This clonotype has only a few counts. In DNA form, the CDR3 reads TGTGCCAGCAGCGACCACTCCGGGACTAACTACGAGCAGTACTTC. It is translated as CASSDHSGTNYEQYF. The J gene is TRBJ2-7, the V gene TRBV7-9; 7 nucleotides align to TRBD2. Germline V lookup: CDR1 SEHNR, CDR2 FQNEAQ (reference sequence). The ends lost 5 bases at V and 3 bases at J; junction bases unmatched: 10. The CDR3 length is 15 residues.

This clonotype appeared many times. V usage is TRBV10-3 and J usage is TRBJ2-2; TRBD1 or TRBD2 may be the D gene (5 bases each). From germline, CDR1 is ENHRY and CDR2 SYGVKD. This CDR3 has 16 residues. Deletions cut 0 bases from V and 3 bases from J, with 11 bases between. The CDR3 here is CAISESPVGDTGELFF. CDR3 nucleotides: TGTGCCATCAGTGAGTCCCCGGTGGGGGACACCGGGGAGCTGTTTTTT.

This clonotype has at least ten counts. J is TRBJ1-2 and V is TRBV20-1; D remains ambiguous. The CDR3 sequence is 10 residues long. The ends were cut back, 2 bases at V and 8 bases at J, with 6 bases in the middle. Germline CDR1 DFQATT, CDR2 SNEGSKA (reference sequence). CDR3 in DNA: TGCAGTGCTAGACTGGGGGGCTACACCTTC. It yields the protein CSARLGGYTF.

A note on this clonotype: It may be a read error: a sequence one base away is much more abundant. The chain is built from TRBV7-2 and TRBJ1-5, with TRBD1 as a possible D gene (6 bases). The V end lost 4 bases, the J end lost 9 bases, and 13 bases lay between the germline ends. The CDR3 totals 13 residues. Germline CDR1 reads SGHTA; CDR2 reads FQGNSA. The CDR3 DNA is TGTGCCAGCAGCTCAGCAGGGGACCGGCCCCAGCATTTT. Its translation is CASSSAGDRPQHF.

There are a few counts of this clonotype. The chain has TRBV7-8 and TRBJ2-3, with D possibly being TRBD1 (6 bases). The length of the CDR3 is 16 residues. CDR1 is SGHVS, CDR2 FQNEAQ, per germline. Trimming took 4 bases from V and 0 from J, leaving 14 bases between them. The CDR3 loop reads CASSSAYRESTDTQYF. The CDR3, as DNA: TGTGCCAGCAGCTCCGCATACAGGGAGAGCACAGATACGCAGTATTTT.

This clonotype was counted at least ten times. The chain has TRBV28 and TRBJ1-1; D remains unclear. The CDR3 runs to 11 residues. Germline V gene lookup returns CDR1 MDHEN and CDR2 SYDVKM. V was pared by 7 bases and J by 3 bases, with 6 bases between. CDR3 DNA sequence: TGTGCCAGCATGCAGCACACTGAAGCTTTCTTT. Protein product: CASMQHTEAFF.